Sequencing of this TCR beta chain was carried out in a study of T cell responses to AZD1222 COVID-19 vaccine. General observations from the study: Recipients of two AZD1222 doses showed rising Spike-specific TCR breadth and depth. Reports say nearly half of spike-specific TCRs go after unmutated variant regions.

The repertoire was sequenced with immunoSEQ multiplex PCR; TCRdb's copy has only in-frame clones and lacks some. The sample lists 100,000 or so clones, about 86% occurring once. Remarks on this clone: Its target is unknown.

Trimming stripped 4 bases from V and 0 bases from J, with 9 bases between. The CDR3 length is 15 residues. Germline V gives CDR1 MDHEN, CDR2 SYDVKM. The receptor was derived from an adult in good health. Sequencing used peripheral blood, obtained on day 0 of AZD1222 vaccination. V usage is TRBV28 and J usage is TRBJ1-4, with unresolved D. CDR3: CASSSPGSTNEKLFF. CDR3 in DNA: TGTGCCAGCAGTTCCCCGGGGTCAACTAATGAAAAACTGTTTTTT.